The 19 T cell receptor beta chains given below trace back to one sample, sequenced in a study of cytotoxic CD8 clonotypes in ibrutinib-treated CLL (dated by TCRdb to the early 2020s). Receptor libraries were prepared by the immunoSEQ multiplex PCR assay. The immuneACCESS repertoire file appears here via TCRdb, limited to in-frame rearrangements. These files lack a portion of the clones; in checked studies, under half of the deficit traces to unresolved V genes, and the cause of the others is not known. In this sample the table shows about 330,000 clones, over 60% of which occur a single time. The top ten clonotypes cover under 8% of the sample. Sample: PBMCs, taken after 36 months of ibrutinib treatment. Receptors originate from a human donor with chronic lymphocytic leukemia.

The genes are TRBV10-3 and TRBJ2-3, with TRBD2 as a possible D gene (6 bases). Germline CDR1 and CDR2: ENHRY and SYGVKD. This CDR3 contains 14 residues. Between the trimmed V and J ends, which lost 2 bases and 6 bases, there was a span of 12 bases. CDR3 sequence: CAISENRGRDTQYF. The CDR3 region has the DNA TGTGCCATCAGTGAGAACAGAGGGAGGGATACGCAGTATTTT.

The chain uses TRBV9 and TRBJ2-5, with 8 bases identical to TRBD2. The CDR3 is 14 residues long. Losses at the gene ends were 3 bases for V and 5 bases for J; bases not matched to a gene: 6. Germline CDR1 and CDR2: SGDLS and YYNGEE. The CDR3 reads CASSATGLDETQYF. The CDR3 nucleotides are TGTGCCAGCAGCGCCACGGGACTAGATGAGACCCAGTACTTC.

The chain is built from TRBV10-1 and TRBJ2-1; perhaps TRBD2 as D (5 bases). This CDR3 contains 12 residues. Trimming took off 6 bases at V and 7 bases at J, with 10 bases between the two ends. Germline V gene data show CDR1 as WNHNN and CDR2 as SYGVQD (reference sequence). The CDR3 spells CASSTGGNEQFF. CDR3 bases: TGCGCCAGCAGCACCGGAGGAAATGAGCAGTTCTTC.

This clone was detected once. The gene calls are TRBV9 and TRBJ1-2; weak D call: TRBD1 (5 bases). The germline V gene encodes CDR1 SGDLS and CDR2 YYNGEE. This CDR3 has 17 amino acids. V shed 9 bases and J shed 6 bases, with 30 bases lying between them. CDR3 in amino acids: CAITLGVQVSAKDGYTF. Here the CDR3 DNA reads TGTGCCATCACCCTAGGGGTGCAGGTCTCTGCCAAGGATGGCTACACCTTC.

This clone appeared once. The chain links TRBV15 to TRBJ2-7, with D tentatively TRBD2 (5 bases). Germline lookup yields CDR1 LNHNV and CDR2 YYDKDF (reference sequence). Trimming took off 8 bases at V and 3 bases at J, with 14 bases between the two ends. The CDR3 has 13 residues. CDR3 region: CATGLGAGYEQYF. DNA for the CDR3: TGTGCCACCGGCTTAGGTGCGGGCTACGAGCAGTACTTC.

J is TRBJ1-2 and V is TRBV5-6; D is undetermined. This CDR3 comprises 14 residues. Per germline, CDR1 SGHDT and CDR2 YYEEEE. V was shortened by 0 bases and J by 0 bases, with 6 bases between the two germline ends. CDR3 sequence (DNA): TGTGCCAGCAGCTTGGTACAGTCTAACTATGGCTACACCTTC. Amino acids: CASSLVQSNYGYTF.

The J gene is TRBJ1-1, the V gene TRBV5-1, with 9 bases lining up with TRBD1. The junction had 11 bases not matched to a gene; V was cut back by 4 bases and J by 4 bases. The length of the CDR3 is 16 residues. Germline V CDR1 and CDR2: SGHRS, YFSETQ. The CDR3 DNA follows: TGCGCCAGCAGCCCGATGGACAGGGGTAGGTTCACTGAAGCTTTCTTT. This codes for CASSPMDRGRFTEAFF.

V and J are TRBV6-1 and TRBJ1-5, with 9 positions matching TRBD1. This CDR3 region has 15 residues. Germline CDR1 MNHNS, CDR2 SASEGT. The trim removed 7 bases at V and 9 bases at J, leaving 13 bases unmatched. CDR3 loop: CASTPTDRGMVPQHF. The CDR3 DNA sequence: TGTGCCAGCACCCCGACGGACAGGGGTATGGTGCCCCAGCATTTT.

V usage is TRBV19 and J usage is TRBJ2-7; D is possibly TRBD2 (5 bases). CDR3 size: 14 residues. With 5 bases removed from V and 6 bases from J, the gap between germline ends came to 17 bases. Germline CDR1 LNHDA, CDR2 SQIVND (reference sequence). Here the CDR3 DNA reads TGTGCCAGTAGTCCACTGACGGAACGGGGCGAGCAGTACTTC. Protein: CASSPLTERGEQYF.

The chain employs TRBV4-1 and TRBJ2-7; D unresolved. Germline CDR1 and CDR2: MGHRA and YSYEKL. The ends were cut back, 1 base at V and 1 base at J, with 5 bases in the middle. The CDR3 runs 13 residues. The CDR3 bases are TGCGCCAGCAGCCAAGGTGGATCCTACGAGCAGTACTTC. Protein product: CASSQGGSYEQYF.

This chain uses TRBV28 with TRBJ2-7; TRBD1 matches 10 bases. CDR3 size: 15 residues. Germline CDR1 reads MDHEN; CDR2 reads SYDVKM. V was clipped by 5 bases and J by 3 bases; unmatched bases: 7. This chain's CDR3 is CASSPDRGQIYEQYF. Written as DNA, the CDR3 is TGTGCCAGCAGTCCTGACAGGGGGCAGATCTACGAGCAGTACTTC.

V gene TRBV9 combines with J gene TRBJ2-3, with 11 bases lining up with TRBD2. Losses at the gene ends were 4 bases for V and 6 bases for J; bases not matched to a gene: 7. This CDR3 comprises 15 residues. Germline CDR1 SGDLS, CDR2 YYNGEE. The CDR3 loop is CASSHTSGRSDTQYF. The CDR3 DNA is TGTGCCAGCAGCCATACTAGCGGGAGATCTGATACGCAGTATTTT.

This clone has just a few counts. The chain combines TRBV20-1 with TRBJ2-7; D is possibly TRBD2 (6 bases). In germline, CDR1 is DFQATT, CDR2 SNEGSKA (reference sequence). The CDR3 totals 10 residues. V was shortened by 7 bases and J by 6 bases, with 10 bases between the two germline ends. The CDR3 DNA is TGCAGTGTTGGCGGGACCGAGCAGTACTTC. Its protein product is CSVGGTEQYF.

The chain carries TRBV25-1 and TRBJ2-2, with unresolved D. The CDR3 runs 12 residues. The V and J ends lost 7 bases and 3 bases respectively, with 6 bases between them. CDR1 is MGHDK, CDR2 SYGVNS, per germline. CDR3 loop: CASTAYTGELFF. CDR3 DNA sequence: TGTGCCAGCACCGCATACACCGGGGAGCTGTTTTTT.

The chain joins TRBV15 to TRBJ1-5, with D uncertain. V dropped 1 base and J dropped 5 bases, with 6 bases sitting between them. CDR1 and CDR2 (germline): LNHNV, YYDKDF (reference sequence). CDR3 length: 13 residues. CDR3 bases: TGTGCCACCAGCAGAGCCCCTCATCAGCCCCAGCATTTT. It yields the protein CATSRAPHQPQHF.

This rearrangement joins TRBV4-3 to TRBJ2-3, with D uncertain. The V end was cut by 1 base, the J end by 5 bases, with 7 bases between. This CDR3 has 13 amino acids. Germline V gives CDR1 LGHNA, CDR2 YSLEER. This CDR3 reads CASSQGWRDTQYF. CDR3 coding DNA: TGCGCCAGCAGCCAAGGTTGGAGAGATACGCAGTATTTT.

This CDR3 reads CASSPSLFF. As DNA, the CDR3 is TGTGCCAGTAGTCCGAGCCTGTTCTTC. The V gene is TRBV19, the J gene TRBJ2-1; D gene ambiguous. This CDR3 is built from 9 residues. Germline CDR1 is LNHDA and CDR2 is SQIVND (reference sequence). Trimming shortened V by 5 bases and J by 15 bases, and 8 bases separated the two germline ends.

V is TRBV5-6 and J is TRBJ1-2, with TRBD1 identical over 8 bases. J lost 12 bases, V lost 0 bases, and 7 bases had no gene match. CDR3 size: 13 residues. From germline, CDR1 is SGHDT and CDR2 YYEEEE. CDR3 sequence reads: CASSLVTGDSDTF. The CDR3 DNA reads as TGTGCCAGCAGCTTGGTGACAGGGGATTCGGACACCTTC.

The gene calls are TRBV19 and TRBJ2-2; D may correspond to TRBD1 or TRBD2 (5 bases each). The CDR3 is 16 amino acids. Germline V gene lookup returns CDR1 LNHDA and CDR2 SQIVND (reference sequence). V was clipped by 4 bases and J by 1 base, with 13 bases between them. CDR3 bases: TGTGCCAGTAGTACTCCCGTGGGGGTGAACACCGGGGAGCTGTTTTTT. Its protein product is CASSTPVGVNTGELFF. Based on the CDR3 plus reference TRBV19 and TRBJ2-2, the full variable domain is DGGITQSPKYLFRKEGQNVTLSCEQNLNHDAMYWYRQDPGQGLRLIYYSQIVNDFQKGDIAEGYSVSREKKESFPLTVTSAQKNPTAFYLCASSTPVGVNTGELFFGEGSRLTVL.